The 17 T cell receptor beta chains below were found in one sample sequenced in a study of blood T cell repertoires in COVID-19. Profiled with immunoSEQ multiplex PCR; TCRdb holds only in-frame clones, not every one. The sample consists of about 170,000 clones, over 80% of them appearing once. The sample comprised PBMCs or T cells enriched from blood (not recorded which). These receptors were taken from a woman aged 45-65 years who had recovered from COVID-19.

The J gene is TRBJ2-5, the V gene TRBV27; 9 positions agree with TRBD2. Germline trimming cut 3 bases from V and 5 bases from J; bases unmatched to any gene: 4. The CDR3 runs to 14 residues. Germline V gives CDR1 MNHEY, CDR2 SMNVEV (reference sequence). The chain's CDR3 is CASSLQLAGETQYF. In nucleotides, the CDR3 is TGTGCCAGCAGTTTGCAGCTAGCGGGGGAGACCCAGTACTTC.

V and J are TRBV27 and TRBJ1-4; TRBD1 is a possible D gene (6 bases). Germline CDR1 reads MNHEY; CDR2 reads SMNVEV (reference sequence). The CDR3 has 16 residues. Trimming shortened V by 5 bases and J by 4 bases, and 17 bases separated the two germline ends. The CDR3 protein is CASSPRDTRFNEKLFF. The CDR3 DNA reads TGTGCCAGCAGTCCCCGGGACACCCGATTTAATGAAAAACTGTTTTTT.

Remarks on this clone: This sample includes further DNA sequences coding for the same CDR3. This rearrangement joins TRBV28 to TRBJ1-2; no reliable D call. Germline V CDR1 and CDR2: MDHEN, SYDVKM. Trimming took 7 bases from V and 4 from J, leaving 10 bases between them. CDR3 length: 12 amino acids. Written as DNA, the CDR3 is TGTGCCAGCACGCCGGGGAGCTATGGCTACACCTTC. Translation: CASTPGSYGYTF.

V is TRBV6-5 and J is TRBJ2-5; 9 bases map to TRBD2. This CDR3 is 15 amino acids long. J was trimmed by 2 bases and V by 2 bases; bases with no gene match: 3. The germline gives CDR1 MNHEY, CDR2 SVGAGI. The CDR3 here is CASSYGLAGQETQYF. In DNA form, the CDR3 reads TGTGCCAGCAGTTACGGTCTAGCGGGGCAAGAGACCCAGTACTTC.

The rearrangement uses TRBV4-1 and TRBJ1-2; TRBD1 matches at 9 bases. The CDR3 has 19 amino acids. The V segment lost 4 bases and the J segment 4 bases; nucleotides outside the gene matches: 19. Germline values: CDR1 MGHRA, CDR2 YSYEKL. CDR3 amino acids: CASSPPTTGGAAEGYGYTF. DNA of the CDR3: TGCGCCAGCAGCCCGCCGACTACAGGGGGCGCTGCTGAAGGCTATGGCTACACCTTC.

This clone turned up a few times. This chain links TRBV25-1 with TRBJ1-6; D gene ambiguous. This CDR3 region has 15 residues. V was clipped by 3 bases and J by 7 bases, with 13 bases between them. CDR1 and CDR2 (germline): MGHDK, SYGVNS. CDR3 sequence reads: CASSDDQLINSPLHF. CDR3 nucleotides: TGTGCCAGCAGTGACGATCAACTTATCAATTCACCCCTCCACTTT.

The chain carries TRBV3-1 (or the pseudogene TRBV3-2) and TRBJ2-6; the match to TRBD2 covers 7 bases. Germline V gives CDR1 LGHDT, CDR2 YNNKEL (reference sequence). The CDR3 has 18 residues. The trim removed 4 bases at V and 2 bases at J, leaving 11 bases unmatched. The CDR3 coding sequence is TGTGCCAGCAGCCTCCTGAGGGCAGGGAGGGCTGGGGCCAACGTCCTGACTTTC. Translated: CASSLLRAGRAGANVLTF.

V is TRBV7-2 and J is TRBJ2-7, with 8 bases lining up with TRBD2. V gave up 5 bases and J gave up 3 bases; unmatched junction bases: 9. Germline V gene lookup returns CDR1 SGHTA and CDR2 FQGNSA. The CDR3 loop spans 15 amino acids. CDR3 residues: CASSPRGGGSYEQYV. The CDR3, as DNA: TGTGCCAGCAGCCCACGGGGGGGCGGGAGCTACGAGCAGTACGTC.

The rearrangement links TRBV5-8 to TRBJ1-5, with 7 bases fitting TRBD1. Germline loops: CDR1 SGHTS, CDR2 YDEGEE. The CDR3 consists of 17 residues. The V gene end was trimmed by 1 base and the J gene end by 0 bases; junction bases not matched to a gene: 7. The CDR3 nucleotides read TGTGCCAGCAGCTTGTTGTTCAGGGGGGATAGCAATCAGCCCCAGCATTTT. Protein product: CASSLLFRGDSNQPQHF.

A single count supports this clone. The CDR3 loop reads CASSWASGGGAQYF. CDR3 coding DNA: TGTGCCAGCAGTTGGGCTAGCGGGGGTGGGGCCCAGTACTTC. The chain recombines TRBV6-2 or TRBV6-3 with TRBJ2-5, with TRBD2 identical over 10 bases. The CDR3 contains 14 residues. Unmatched junction bases numbered 8, after V lost 4 bases and J lost 9 bases. The V gene's germline CDR1 is MNHEY and CDR2 SVGEGT.

The J gene is TRBJ2-1, the V gene TRBV18, with 10 nucleotides matching TRBD1. V was pared by 6 bases and J by 10 bases, with 9 bases of the junction left unmatched. The CDR3 is 14 residues long. The V gene's germline CDR1 is KGHSH and CDR2 LQKENI. The chain's CDR3 is CASSRTGGDGEQFF. DNA for the CDR3: TGTGCCAGCTCCCGGACAGGGGGGGATGGAGAGCAGTTCTTC.

The gene calls are TRBV6-5 and TRBJ2-3, with D unresolved. Looked up from germline, CDR1 is MNHEY and CDR2 is SVGAGI. V lost 11 bases, J lost 0 bases, and 18 bases lay in between. The CDR3 is 15 amino acids. CDR3 in amino acids: CALGPPYPSTDTQYF. The DNA for the CDR3 is TGTGCCCTTGGCCCCCCATATCCTAGCACAGATACGCAGTATTTT.

In nucleotides, the CDR3 is TGTGCCAGCAGTTACTCCGGACCCACAGGGACCGGGGAGCTGTTTTTT. It translates to CASSYSGPTGTGELFF. The chain carries TRBV6-6 and TRBJ2-2; D may be TRBD1 (6 bases). The germline V gene has CDR1 MNHNY and CDR2 SVGAGI (reference sequence). The CDR3 consists of 16 residues. Trimming took off 0 bases at V and 5 bases at J, with 13 bases between the two ends.

The chain links TRBV5-1 to TRBJ2-3, with 11 positions matching TRBD2. The CDR3 totals 18 residues. The germline CDR1 and CDR2 sequences are SGHRS and YFSETQ. V dropped 3 bases and J dropped 1; count of bases not matched to a gene: 10. The CDR3 region is CASSSRLAGGIGTDTQYF. In DNA, the CDR3 is TGCGCCAGCAGCTCTCGTCTAGCGGGGGGTATTGGCACAGATACGCAGTATTTT.

This clone was picked up one time. V gene TRBV5-4 combines with J gene TRBJ2-7, with 7 bases fitting TRBD1. Germline V lookup: CDR1 SGHNT, CDR2 YYREEE (reference sequence). The CDR3 has 13 residues. The V gene end was trimmed by 4 bases and the J gene end by 2 bases; junction bases not matched to a gene: 3. The CDR3: CASSGDSPYEQYV. The DNA for the CDR3 is TGTGCCAGCAGCGGGGACAGCCCCTACGAGCAGTACGTC.

J is TRBJ2-6 and V is TRBV23-1; weak D call: TRBD1 (6 bases). TRBV23-1 qualifies as an ORF whose function is uncertain. Trimming removed 3 bases from V and 2 bases from J, with 17 bases in between. The CDR3 totals 18 residues. CDR3 region: CASSQLTGGPPGANVLTF. CDR3 DNA sequence: TGCGCCAGCAGTCAGTTGACAGGAGGCCCTCCTGGGGCCAACGTCCTGACTTTC.

Only one count was recorded for this clone. The chain has TRBV30 and TRBJ1-1; no clear D gene. This CDR3 has 12 residues. CDR1 is GTSNPN and CDR2 is SVGIG in the germline V gene (reference sequence). The ends were cut back, 1 base at V and 1 base at J, with 4 bases in the middle. CDR3 DNA: TGTGCCTGGAGTGGAGAGAACACTGAAGCTTTCTTT. Translated: CAWSGENTEAFF.